This T cell receptor (beta chain) comes out of a study of shared T cell receptors in the human thymus (dated by TCRdb to the early 2020s). At the level of the whole study: The study examined how self-reactive, shared T-cell receptor alpha chains are generated in the human thymus.

Details on this clone: It has no known antigen specificity. Base qualities are not at hand, and no much larger clone is one base apart.

Receptor libraries were prepared by the immunoSEQ multiplex PCR assay. The source is immuneACCESS, and TCRdb retained only in-frame sequences with V and J called. Part of the clones is not carried over; for the studies checked, unresolved V genes explain less than half of this, and the remainder is unexplained. In this sample the table shows about 660,000 clones, 88% of which occur a single time. About 0.01% of the sample lies in the top ten. For CDR1 and CDR2, the germline V gene lists SGHDN and FVKESK. V has 5 bases trimmed and J has 8 bases trimmed; junction bases matching no gene number 11. The CDR3 has 16 amino acids, counting the end cysteine and phenylalanine. The retained sequence is limited to the CDR3, 48 bases, with the frame set at the first base. These data were also filed under a second study, of human thymus T cells. The other study reports the following: Donors were immunologically healthy infants undergoing open corrective cardiac surgery for congenital heart defects in Finland. The thymus tissue came from surgical resects taken out during corrective cardiac surgery. Usage of V and J gene segments appeared to be biased in both the thymic and the peripheral blood repertoires. Highly overlapping thymic TCR repertoires among unrelated individuals were reported in the related research. The study used seven to nine infant thymus samples plus four related peripheral blood samples to characterize TCR alpha and beta repertoires. The infant donors were about 6 to 250 days old, and the cohort included six or seven males and a couple of females. Thymocytes were mechanically released from the tissue and were stored as pellets of about 9-33 million cells at -70 degrees C. A QIAsymphony instrument was used to extract genomic DNA from frozen cell pellets. Using the immunoSEQ multiplex PCR assay, the TCRB and TCRAD loci were amplified from a standardized quantity of quality-controlled genomic DNA. The amplicons covered the V(D)J region and were long enough to include the CDR3 and to identify the V and J genes. The commercial immunoSEQ service was used to sequence amplicons on an Illumina platform. Primer bias and sequencing errors were corrected using previously described methods, and TCRAD and TCRB definitions followed the IMGT database. immunoSEQ Analyzer 3.0 and VDJTools were used for repertoire analysis, which covered basic statistics, V/J segment usage, diversity estimates, rarefaction and pairwise overlap. Diversity was estimated with Chao1, ChaoE, Efron-Thisted, Shannon and inverse Simpson indices, and also on datasets down-sampled to the smallest sample. Repertoire overlap used strict matching of CDR3 nucleotide sequence, V gene and J gene, with Jaccard-based multidimensional scaling clustering. On average, roughly 890,000 unique TCRB clonotypes were obtained from thymus samples, compared with about 84,000 from blood samples.

The clonotype originates from a boy younger than two with a congenital heart defect. Donor details come from another sample of the same person, matched by shared clones. Material: thymocytes. The rearranged chain carries TRBV14 and TRBJ2-1; 11 of the junction bases match TRBD2. The base sequence is TGTGCCAGCAGCAAAGCTACTAGCGGGAGTCGGGATGAGCAGTTCTTC. It specifies CASSKATSGSRDEQFF.